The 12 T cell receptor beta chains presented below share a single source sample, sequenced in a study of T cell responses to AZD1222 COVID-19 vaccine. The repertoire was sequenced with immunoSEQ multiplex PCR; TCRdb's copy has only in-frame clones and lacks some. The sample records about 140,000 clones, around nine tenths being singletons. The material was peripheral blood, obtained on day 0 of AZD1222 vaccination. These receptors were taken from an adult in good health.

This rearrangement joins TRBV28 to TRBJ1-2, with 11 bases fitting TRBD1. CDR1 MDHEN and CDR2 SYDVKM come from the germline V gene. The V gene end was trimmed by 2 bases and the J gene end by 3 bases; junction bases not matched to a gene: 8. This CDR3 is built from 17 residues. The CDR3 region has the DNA TGTGCCAGCAGTTTAGCTGGACAGGGGGCCGGAGACTATGGCTACACCTTC. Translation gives CASSLAGQGAGDYGYTF.

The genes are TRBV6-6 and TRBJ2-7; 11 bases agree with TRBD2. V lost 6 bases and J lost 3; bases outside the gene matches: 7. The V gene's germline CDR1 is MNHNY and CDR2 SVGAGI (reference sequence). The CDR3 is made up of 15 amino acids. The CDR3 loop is CASSPMTSGNYEQYF. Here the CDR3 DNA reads TGTGCCAGCAGCCCCATGACTAGCGGGAACTACGAGCAGTACTTC.

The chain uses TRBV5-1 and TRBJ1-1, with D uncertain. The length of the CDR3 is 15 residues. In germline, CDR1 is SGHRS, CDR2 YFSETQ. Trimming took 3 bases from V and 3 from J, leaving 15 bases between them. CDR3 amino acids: CASSWRRGGDTEAFF. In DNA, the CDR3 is TGCGCCAGCAGCTGGAGACGGGGTGGGGACACTGAAGCTTTCTTT.

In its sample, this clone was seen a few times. CDR3 DNA sequence: TGTGCCAGCAGTTACCCGGGACAGGGTGGCGAGCAGTACTTC. This codes for CASSYPGQGGEQYF. The chain joins TRBV6-2 or TRBV6-3 to TRBJ2-7; TRBD1 aligns across 9 bases. Germline CDR1 is MNHEY and CDR2 is SVGEGT. V was pared by 2 bases and J by 6 bases, with 5 bases of the junction left unmatched. The CDR3 length is 14 residues.

The CDR3 loop is CASSRGFTEAFF. The CDR3 DNA follows: TGTGCCAGCAGCCGGGGCTTCACTGAAGCTTTCTTT. This sequence joins TRBV12-3 or TRBV12-4 and TRBJ1-1, with D perhaps TRBD1 (5 bases). This CDR3 has 12 residues. The germline V and J ends were trimmed by 6 bases and 4 bases, with 9 bases remaining between them.

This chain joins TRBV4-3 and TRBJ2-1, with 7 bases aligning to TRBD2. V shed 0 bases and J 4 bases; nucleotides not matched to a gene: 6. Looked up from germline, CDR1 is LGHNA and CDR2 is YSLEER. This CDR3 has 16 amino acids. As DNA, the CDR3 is TGCGCCAGCAGCCAAGATTATTGGCGGGGGTACAATGAGCAGTTCTTC. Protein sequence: CASSQDYWRGYNEQFF.

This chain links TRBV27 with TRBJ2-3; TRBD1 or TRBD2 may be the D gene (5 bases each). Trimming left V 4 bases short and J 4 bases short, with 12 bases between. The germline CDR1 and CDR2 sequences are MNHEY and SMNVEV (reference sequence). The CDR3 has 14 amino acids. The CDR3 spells CASSSNGASDTQYF. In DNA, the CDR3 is TGTGCCAGCAGTTCAAACGGGGCCTCAGATACGCAGTATTTT.

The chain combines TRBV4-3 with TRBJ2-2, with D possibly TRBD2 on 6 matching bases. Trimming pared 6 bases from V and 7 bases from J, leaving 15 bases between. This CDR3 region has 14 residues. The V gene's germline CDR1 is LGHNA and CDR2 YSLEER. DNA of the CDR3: TGCGCCAGCAGTGGTGGCAGGGAGGTCGGGGAGCTGTTTTTT. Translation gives CASSGGREVGELFF.

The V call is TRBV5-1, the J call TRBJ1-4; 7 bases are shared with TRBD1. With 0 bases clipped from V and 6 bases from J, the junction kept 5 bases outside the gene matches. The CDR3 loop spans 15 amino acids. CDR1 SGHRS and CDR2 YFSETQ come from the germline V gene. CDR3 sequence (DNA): TGCGCCAGCAGCTTGGGGACAGGACCTGATGAAAAACTGTTTTTT. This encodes CASSLGTGPDEKLFF.

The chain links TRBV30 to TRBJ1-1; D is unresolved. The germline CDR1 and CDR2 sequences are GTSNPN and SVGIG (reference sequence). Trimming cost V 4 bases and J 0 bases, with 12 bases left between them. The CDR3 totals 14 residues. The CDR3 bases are TGTGCCTGGAATTTGGGGAGCATGAACACTGAAGCTTTCTTT. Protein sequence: CAWNLGSMNTEAFF.

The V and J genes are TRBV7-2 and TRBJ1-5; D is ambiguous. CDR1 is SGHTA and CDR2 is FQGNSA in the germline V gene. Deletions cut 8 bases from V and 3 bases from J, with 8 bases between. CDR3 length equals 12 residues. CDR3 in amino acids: CASGRNNQPQHF. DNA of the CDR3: TGTGCCAGCGGACGGAACAATCAGCCCCAGCATTTT.

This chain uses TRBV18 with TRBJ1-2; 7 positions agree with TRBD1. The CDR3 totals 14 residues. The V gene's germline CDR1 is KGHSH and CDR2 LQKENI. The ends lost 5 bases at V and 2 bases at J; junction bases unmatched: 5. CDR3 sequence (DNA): TGTGCCAGCTCATACGGGACAGACAACTATGGCTACACCTTC. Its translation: CASSYGTDNYGYTF.